This is a list of T cell receptor beta chains from one sample in a study of regulatory T cells in long-lasting Graves disease. In TCRdb, the multiplex PCR reads were re-called with MiXCR into one record per CDR3 protein. In the table there are roughly 360,000 distinct CDR3 sequences, approximately 12% of which are singletons. These data also formed part of another study, on T cells in Graves' hyperthyroidism and ophthalmopathy.

The sample was peripheral blood mononuclear cells (PBMCs), taken at new diagnosis, from a patient treated with antithyroid drugs. The receptors here all came from a woman aged 18-29 years with Graves disease. The CDR3 runs from the conserved cysteine through the conserved F or W. The order of the fields is J gene, V gene, CDR3 protein.

J: TRBJ2-5; V: TRBV20-1; CDR3: CSARDAEVSHQETQYF
J: TRBJ2-5; V: TRBV10-1; CDR3: CATPTGGREETQYF
J: TRBJ1-1; V: TRBV2; CDR3: CASSEARGGGMNTEAFF
J: TRBJ2-1; V: TRBV15; CDR3: CATSRAALAYEQFF
J: TRBJ1-1; V: TRBV7-2; CDR3: CASSPSVDNTEAFF
J: TRBJ2-1; V: TRBV27; CDR3: CASRSGGRYNEQFF
J: TRBJ1-5; V: TRBV10-3; CDR3: CAISESNAAGTYSNQPQHF
J: TRBJ1-2; V: TRBV20-1; CDR3: CSATRDRGSSGYTF
J: TRBJ1-5; V: TRBV12-3/TRBV12-4; CDR3: CASSSQGAGQPQHF
J: TRBJ2-1; V: TRBV6-1; CDR3: CASMGEFSYNEQFF
J: TRBJ2-7; V: TRBV7-9; CDR3: CASSPHVAGRDEQYF
J: TRBJ2-2; V: TRBV4-3; CDR3: CASSPTPDTSGDTGELFF